Listed below are T cell receptor beta chains from one sample, sequenced in a study of blood T cell repertoires in COVID-19. Measured with immunoSEQ multiplex PCR; TCRdb has only the in-frame clones, and not every one. The sample records approximately 150,000 clones, approximately 88% being singletons. Specimen: peripheral blood. These receptors all stem from a man in his 70s with acute or convalescent COVID-19. The CDR3 runs from the conserved cysteine through the conserved F or W. Fields, in order: D gene, clone size, J gene, V gene, CDR3 protein, CDR3 DNA. D genes are given only for firm matches. Only part of the rows carry a size: once, few, many, or a class if the clone is expanded.

.,.,TRBJ2-1,TRBV27,CASSKSGYYNEQFF,TGTGCCAGCAGTAAAAGCGGGTACTACAATGAGCAGTTCTTC
TRBD2,.,TRBJ2-5,TRBV9,CASSERTSGRETQYF,TGTGCCAGCAGCGAGCGGACTAGCGGACGAGAGACCCAGTACTTC
.,.,TRBJ2-7,TRBV3-1/TRBV3-2,CASSPRQSSYEQYF,TGTGCCAGCAGCCCTAGACAGAGCTCCTACGAGCAGTACTTC
.,few,TRBJ2-5,TRBV3-1/TRBV3-2,CASSQVTTAQETQYF,TGTGCCAGCAGCCAAGTTACGACAGCTCAAGAGACCCAGTACTTC
TRBD1,.,TRBJ2-1,TRBV20-1,CSAGDRVEQFF,TGCAGTGCTGGGGACAGGGTCGAGCAGTTCTTC
TRBD2,.,TRBJ2-3,TRBV6-4,CASSPSGSLSDTQYF,TGTGCCAGCAGTCCTAGCGGGAGTCTCTCAGATACGCAGTATTTT
.,.,TRBJ2-3,TRBV28,CASSLPTRGGDTQYF,TGTGCCAGCAGTTTACCGACCCGCGGCGGGGATACGCAGTATTTT
.,once,TRBJ2-2,TRBV12-3/TRBV12-4,CASSPRDTGELFF,TGTGCCAGCAGTCCGCGGGACACCGGGGAGCTGTTTTTT
TRBD2,.,TRBJ2-5,TRBV7-8,CASSYGLASAETQYF,TGTGCCAGCAGCTACGGACTAGCGAGTGCAGAGACCCAGTACTTC
TRBD1,.,TRBJ1-1,TRBV28,CASSLSPDRVSVDEAFF,TGTGCCAGCAGTTTGTCCCCGGACAGGGTATCTGTGGATGAAGCTTTCTTT
TRBD2,.,TRBJ2-7,TRBV15,CATSPSGGEQYF,TGTGCCACCAGCCCCTCGGGGGGCGAGCAGTACTTC
.,few,TRBJ1-5,TRBV7-8,CASSPKPYSNQPQHF,TGTGCCAGCAGCCCAAAACCCTATAGCAATCAGCCCCAGCATTTT
.,.,TRBJ2-3,TRBV5-1,CASSLGGPPSTDTQYF,TGCGCCAGCAGCTTGGGCGGGCCCCCGAGCACAGATACGCAGTATTTT
.,.,TRBJ1-5,TRBV19,CASSHTGDNQPQHF,TGTGCCAGTAGTCATACGGGGGACAATCAGCCCCAGCATTTT
TRBD2,once,TRBJ2-1,TRBV19,CASSARTAGDEQFF,TGTGCCAGTAGTGCCCGGACGGCGGGGGATGAGCAGTTCTTC
.,.,TRBJ2-7,TRBV5-1,CASSPEGSSFSLYF,TGCGCCAGCAGCCCGGAGGGTTCGTCGTTCAGTCTTTACTTC
TRBD2,.,TRBJ2-1,TRBV24-1,CATAPGGSYNEQFF,TGTGCCACCGCTCCGGGGGGCTCCTACAATGAGCAGTTCTTC
TRBD2,.,TRBJ2-3,TRBV7-2,CASSLVSGGGPDTQYF,TGTGCCAGCAGCTTAGTGTCTGGGGGGGGTCCAGATACGCAGTATTTT
.,once,TRBJ1-4,TRBV27,CASSLLGAGEKLFF,TGTGCCAGCAGTTTGTTAGGGGCGGGGGAAAAACTGTTTTTT
.,.,TRBJ2-5,TRBV2,CASSEIVRGETQYF,TGTGCCAGCAGTGAAATCGTCAGGGGTGAGACCCAGTACTTC
.,.,TRBJ1-4,TRBV4-2,CASSQEETVPGEKLFF,TGTGCCAGCAGCCAAGAGGAGACAGTACCAGGTGAAAAACTGTTTTTT
.,.,TRBJ2-7,TRBV15,CATSRQGSSYEQYF,TGTGCCACCAGCAGACAGGGCAGCTCCTACGAGCAGTACTTC
TRBD1,.,TRBJ2-3,TRBV10-3,CAIRGTGGSDTQYF,TGTGCCATCAGGGGGACAGGCGGTTCAGATACGCAGTATTTT
TRBD2,.,TRBJ2-3,TRBV6-4,CASSVDSGATTTQYF,TGTGCCAGCAGTGTAGATAGCGGGGCAACAACTACGCAGTATTTT
.,.,TRBJ1-2,TRBV10-3,CAISAGSGYTF,TGTGCCATCAGTGCTGGCTCTGGCTACACCTTC